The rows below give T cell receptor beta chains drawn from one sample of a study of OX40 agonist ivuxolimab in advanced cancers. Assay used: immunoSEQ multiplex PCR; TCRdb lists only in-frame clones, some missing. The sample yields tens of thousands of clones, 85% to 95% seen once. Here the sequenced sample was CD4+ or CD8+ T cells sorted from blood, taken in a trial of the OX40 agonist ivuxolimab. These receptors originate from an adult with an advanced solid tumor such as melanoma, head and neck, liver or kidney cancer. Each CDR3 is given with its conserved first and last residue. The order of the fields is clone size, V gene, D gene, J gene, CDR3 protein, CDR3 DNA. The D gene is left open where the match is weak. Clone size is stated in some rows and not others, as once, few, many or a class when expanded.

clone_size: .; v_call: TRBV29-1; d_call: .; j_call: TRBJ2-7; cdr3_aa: CSVAETNSYEQYF; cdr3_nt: TGCAGCGTTGCGGAGACTAATTCCTACGAGCAGTACTTC
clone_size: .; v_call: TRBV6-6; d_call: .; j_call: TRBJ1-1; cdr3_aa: CASSYSGPRRTEAFF; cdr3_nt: TGTGCCAGCAGTTACTCCGGGCCCAGACGGACTGAAGCTTTCTTT
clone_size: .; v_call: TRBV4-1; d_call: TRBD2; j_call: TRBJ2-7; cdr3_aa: CASSRVLADLPYEQYF; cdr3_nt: TGCGCCAGCAGCCGGGTACTAGCGGATCTACCCTACGAGCAGTACTTC
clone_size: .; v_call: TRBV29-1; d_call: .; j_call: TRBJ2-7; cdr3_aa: CSVEEAYEQYF; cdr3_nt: TGCAGCGTTGAAGAGGCGTACGAGCAGTACTTC
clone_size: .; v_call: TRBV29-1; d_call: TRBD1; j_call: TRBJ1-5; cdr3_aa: CSVAGQGRGNQPQHF; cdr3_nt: TGCAGCGTTGCGGGACAGGGAAGGGGCAATCAGCCCCAGCATTTT
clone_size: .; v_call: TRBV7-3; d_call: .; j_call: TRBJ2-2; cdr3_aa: CASSLGSPGTGELFF; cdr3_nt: TGTGCCAGCAGCTTAGGGTCCCCGGGCACCGGGGAGCTGTTTTTT
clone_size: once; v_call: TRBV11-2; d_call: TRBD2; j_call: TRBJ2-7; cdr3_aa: CASSLGLAYEQYF; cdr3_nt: TGTGCCAGCAGCTTGGGACTAGCCTACGAGCAGTACTTC
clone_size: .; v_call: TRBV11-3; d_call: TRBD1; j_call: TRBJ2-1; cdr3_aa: CASSSLPGQGAIEQFF; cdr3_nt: TGTGCCAGCAGCTCGCTTCCGGGACAGGGGGCGATTGAGCAGTTCTTC
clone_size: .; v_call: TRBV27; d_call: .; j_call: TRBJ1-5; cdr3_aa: CASSSGTGSNQPQHF; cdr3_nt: TGTGCCAGCAGTTCCGGGACTGGCAGCAATCAGCCCCAGCATTTT
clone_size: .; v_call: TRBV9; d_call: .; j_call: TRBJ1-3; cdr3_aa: CASSVGVGSGNTIYF; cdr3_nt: TGTGCCAGCAGCGTAGGGGTCGGTTCTGGAAACACCATATATTTT